The 27 T cell receptor beta chains given below trace back to one sample, sequenced in a study of blood T cell repertoires in COVID-19. Profiled with immunoSEQ multiplex PCR; TCRdb holds only in-frame clones, not every one. The sample holds around 310,000 clones; 88% are singletons and the top ten take around 4.6%. The sample consisted of PBMCs or T cells enriched from blood (not recorded which). All receptors derive from a young man who had recovered from COVID-19.

The rearrangement joins TRBV28 to TRBJ1-5; D might be TRBD1 (5 bases). V was trimmed by 1 base and J by 5 bases, leaving 12 bases between them. The CDR3 loop spans 15 amino acids. Germline loops: CDR1 MDHEN, CDR2 SYDVKM. CDR3 in DNA: TGTGCCAGCAGTTTATCAGGGCTCCTGTATCAGCCCCAGCATTTT. Its translation is CASSLSGLLYQPQHF. The full variable domain, rest sourced from reference TRBV28 and TRBJ1-5, is DVKVTQSSRYLVKRTGEKVFLECVQDMDHENMFWYRQDPGLGLRLIYFSYDVKMKEKGDIPEGYSVSREKKERFSLILESASTNQTSMYLCASSLSGLLYQPQHFGDGTRLSIL.

The V and J genes are TRBV28 and TRBJ2-4; 8 positions agree with TRBD1. V lost 7 bases to trimming and J lost 0 bases; unmatched junction nucleotides: 17. CDR1 MDHEN and CDR2 SYDVKM come from the germline V gene. The CDR3 totals 19 residues. DNA for the CDR3: TGTGCCAGCATCCCTTTAGGGCGAGACAGGGGAACAGCCAAAAACATTCAGTACTTC. Protein sequence: CASIPLGRDRGTAKNIQYF.

The chain combines TRBV28 with TRBJ1-5, with unresolved D. With 2 bases removed from V and 6 bases from J, the gap between germline ends came to 5 bases. This CDR3 spans 12 amino acids. CDR1 is MDHEN and CDR2 is SYDVKM in the germline V gene. This CDR3 reads CASSLASQPQHF. As DNA, the CDR3 is TGTGCCAGCAGTTTAGCCAGTCAGCCCCAGCATTTT.

This clone was counted a single time. The chain links TRBV11-3 to TRBJ1-4; TRBD1 aligns across 8 bases. The trim removed 2 bases at V and 4 bases at J, leaving 6 bases unmatched. This CDR3 contains 16 residues. Germline lookup yields CDR1 SGHNT and CDR2 YENEEA. CDR3 nucleotide sequence: TGTGCCAGCAGCTTAATAACCGGGACAGGTAATGAAAAACTGTTTTTT. Translation gives CASSLITGTGNEKLFF.

V is TRBV13 and J is TRBJ1-1; D uncertain. Between the trimmed V and J ends, which lost 4 bases and 0 bases, there was a span of 6 bases. This CDR3 has 13 residues. The germline CDR1 and CDR2 sequences are PRHDT and FYEKMQ (reference sequence). Here the CDR3 reads CASSSGLNTEAFF. The CDR3 nucleotides are TGTGCCAGCAGCTCTGGGCTGAACACTGAAGCTTTCTTT.

This chain links TRBV3-1 (or the pseudogene TRBV3-2) with TRBJ2-7, with TRBD2 identical over 10 bases. Looked up from germline, CDR1 is LGHDT and CDR2 is YNNKEL (reference sequence). This CDR3 has 16 residues. V shed 1 base, J shed 4 bases, and the junction held 7 bases outside the gene matches. CDR3 amino acids: CASSQALASGGYEQYF. CDR3 in DNA: TGTGCCAGCAGCCAAGCCCTGGCTAGCGGGGGTTACGAGCAGTACTTC.

This rearrangement joins TRBV18 to TRBJ1-4; D is perhaps TRBD1 (5 bases). Germline V gene data show CDR1 as KGHSH and CDR2 as LQKENI. Trimming shortened V by 3 bases and J by 3 bases, and 11 bases separated the two germline ends. The length of the CDR3 is 15 residues. This chain's CDR3 is CASSPAGGSNEKLFF. CDR3 in DNA: TGTGCCAGCTCACCGGCCGGGGGGTCTAATGAAAAACTGTTTTTT.

This chain links TRBV12-3 or TRBV12-4 with TRBJ2-4; 8 bases fit TRBD2. This CDR3 has 12 residues. With 4 bases clipped from V and 8 bases from J, the junction kept 1 base outside the gene matches. DNA of the CDR3: TGTGCCAGCAGTTCCGGGAGGGACATTCAGTACTTC. This gives the protein CASSSGRDIQYF.

The rearrangement joins TRBV5-1 to TRBJ2-7, with 8 bases identical to TRBD2. Germline values: CDR1 SGHRS, CDR2 YFSETQ. The CDR3 loop spans 14 amino acids. The junction had 8 bases not matched to a gene; V was cut back by 4 bases and J by 5 bases. This chain's CDR3 is CASSPGLGGHEQYF. The CDR3 bases are TGCGCCAGCAGCCCGGGACTAGGAGGCCACGAGCAGTACTTC.

This chain uses TRBV6-5 with TRBJ1-5; possibly TRBD1 for D (6 bases). Looked up from germline, CDR1 is MNHEY and CDR2 is SVGAGI. Trimming removed 7 bases at V and 4 bases at J, with 14 bases between. CDR3 length equals 14 residues. The CDR3 nucleotides read TGTGCCAGCAAAAATCCCCAGGGGAATCAGCCCCAGCATTTT. It is translated as CASKNPQGNQPQHF.

This chain links TRBV28 with TRBJ2-2, with D unclear. V was trimmed by 3 bases and J by 0 bases, leaving 5 bases between them. The CDR3 has 14 amino acids. Germline values: CDR1 MDHEN, CDR2 SYDVKM. CDR3 in amino acids: CASSLSTNTGELFF. The CDR3, as DNA: TGTGCCAGCAGTTTGAGTACGAACACCGGGGAGCTGTTTTTT.

The chain has TRBV7-9 and TRBJ1-2; D not resolved. Per the germline V gene, CDR1 is SEHNR and CDR2 is FQNEAQ (reference sequence). V was shortened by 1 base and J by 4 bases, with 7 bases between the two germline ends. This CDR3 contains 13 residues. The CDR3 loop is CASSLVYSYGYTF. In DNA form, the CDR3 reads TGTGCCAGCAGCTTAGTCTACAGCTATGGCTACACCTTC.

The chain uses TRBV19 and TRBJ1-4; 7 positions match TRBD1. There are 15 residues in the CDR3. After removal of 5 bases from V and 4 bases from J, the junction contained 7 bases not matched to a gene. From germline, CDR1 is LNHDA and CDR2 SQIVND (reference sequence). The DNA for the CDR3 is TGTGCCAGTAGTCCTTTGACAGGGAATAATGAAAAACTGTTTTTT. This sequence encodes CASSPLTGNNEKLFF.

This chain connects TRBV24-1 to TRBJ1-1; D is possibly TRBD1 (5 bases). CDR3 length: 16 residues. The germline V and J ends were trimmed by 7 bases and 1 base, with 18 bases remaining between them. In germline, CDR1 is KGHDR, CDR2 SFDVKD. DNA of the CDR3: TGTGCCACCAGACCCGGGGGTGGGGTACCGAACACTGAAGCTTTCTTT. Translation gives CATRPGGGVPNTEAFF.

The V call is TRBV27, the J call TRBJ2-6; possibly TRBD1 for D (5 bases). This CDR3 has 18 residues. The V gene's germline CDR1 is MNHEY and CDR2 SMNVEV (reference sequence). V lost 2 bases and J 0 bases, leaving 14 bases between the germline ends. CDR3: CASSLEGVSYSGANVLTF. CDR3 DNA: TGTGCCAGCAGTTTAGAAGGGGTCTCCTACTCTGGGGCCAACGTCCTGACTTTC. Drawing the rest from reference TRBV27 and TRBJ2-6, the complete variable domain is EAQVTQNPRYLITVTGKKLTVTCSQNMNHEYMSWYRQDPGLGLRQIYYSMNVEVTDKGDVPEGYKVSRKEKRNFPLILESPSPNQTSLYFCASSLEGVSYSGANVLTFGAGSRLTVL.

The genes are TRBV7-6 and TRBJ1-1, with a possible D match to TRBD1 (5 bases). V was cut by 4 bases and J by 1 base, with 13 bases left in between. CDR1 and CDR2 (germline): SGHVS, FNYEAQ. This CDR3 spans 15 amino acids. CDR3 bases: TGTGCCAGCAGCTCGCACTGGGGCCGGAACACTGAAGCTTTCTTT. This gives the protein CASSSHWGRNTEAFF.

The chain uses TRBV4-2 and TRBJ1-1; D unclear. Between the trimmed V and J ends, which lost 3 bases and 2 bases, there was a span of 4 bases. This CDR3 has 12 residues. Per the germline V gene, CDR1 is LGHNA and CDR2 is YNFKEQ. The CDR3 reads CASSQSNTEAFF. In nucleotides, the CDR3 is TGTGCCAGCAGCCAGTCAAACACTGAAGCTTTCTTT.

This clone was picked up one time. The CDR3 loop reads CASSYLAGGSYNEQFF. CDR3 DNA sequence: TGCGCCAGCAGCTATCTAGCGGGGGGGTCCTACAATGAGCAGTTCTTC. The rearrangement uses TRBV5-1 and TRBJ2-1; 12 positions agree with TRBD2. The J segment lost 1 base and the V segment lost 3 bases, leaving 2 bases of the junction unmatched. The germline CDR1 and CDR2 sequences are SGHRS and YFSETQ. The CDR3 length is 16 residues.

The chain has TRBV5-1 and TRBJ1-1; D is uncertain. This CDR3 has 13 amino acids. Germline V gene sequence: CDR1 SGHRS, CDR2 YFSETQ. V was shortened by 0 bases and J by 6 bases, with 9 bases between the two germline ends. As DNA, the CDR3 is TGCGCCAGCAGCTTGGATTCTGAGGCTGAAGCTTTCTTT. Translation: CASSLDSEAEAFF.

This rearrangement joins TRBV6-2 or TRBV6-3 to TRBJ2-7; possible D gene TRBD2, 6 bases. Trimming took off 0 bases at V and 0 bases at J, with 21 bases between the two ends. The CDR3 runs 19 residues. Germline CDR1 reads MNHEY; CDR2 reads SVGEGT. Here the CDR3 reads CASSYSRDGIPESSYEQYF. CDR3 coding DNA: TGTGCCAGCAGTTACTCGCGGGACGGAATCCCGGAGAGCTCCTACGAGCAGTACTTC.

The chain carries TRBV9 and TRBJ2-1; 7 bases are shared with TRBD2. The CDR3 contains 15 residues. V lost 4 bases to trimming and J lost 1 base; unmatched junction nucleotides: 5. Germline assignment: CDR1 SGDLS and CDR2 YYNGEE. The CDR3 reads CASSSAGVSYNEQFF. The DNA for the CDR3 is TGTGCCAGCAGCTCCGCGGGGGTTTCCTACAATGAGCAGTTCTTC.

The V and J genes are TRBV4-1 and TRBJ2-7; TRBD1 aligns across 9 bases. Germline V gene sequence: CDR1 MGHRA, CDR2 YSYEKL. The CDR3 totals 15 residues. V trimming: 4 bases; J trimming: 2 bases; junction bases outside the gene matches: 6. The CDR3: CASSLQGAETYEQYF. As DNA, the CDR3 is TGCGCCAGCAGCCTACAGGGGGCCGAAACCTACGAGCAGTACTTC.

The V gene is TRBV5-1, the J gene TRBJ2-3; the match to TRBD2 covers 9 bases. In germline, CDR1 is SGHRS, CDR2 YFSETQ. The CDR3 sequence is 16 residues long. The J segment lost 0 bases and the V segment lost 4 bases, leaving 6 bases of the junction unmatched. The CDR3 is CASSIGTSSSTDTQYF. CDR3 coding DNA: TGCGCCAGCAGCATCGGGACTAGCTCTAGCACAGATACGCAGTATTTT.

V is TRBV28 and J is TRBJ1-1; D remains unclear. With 1 base removed from V and 1 base from J, the gap between germline ends came to 4 bases. From germline, CDR1 is MDHEN and CDR2 SYDVKM. The CDR3 consists of 13 residues. CDR3 coding DNA: TGTGCCAGCAGTTTATTAAAGAACACTGAAGCTTTCTTT. The encoded protein is CASSLLKNTEAFF.

The chain is built from TRBV29-1 and TRBJ1-1; 8 bases align to TRBD1. The CDR3 consists of 14 residues. Germline assignment: CDR1 SQVTM and CDR2 ANQGSEA. With 7 bases clipped from V and 3 bases from J, the junction kept 10 bases outside the gene matches. The CDR3 DNA is TGCAGCGCCGAGCCGGGACAGGACCACACTGAAGCTTTCTTT. Its protein product is CSAEPGQDHTEAFF.

J is TRBJ1-1 and V is TRBV5-4, with 8 bases fitting TRBD1. There are 12 residues in the CDR3. Germline V gives CDR1 SGHNT, CDR2 YYREEE (reference sequence). V lost 4 bases and J lost 7; bases outside the gene matches: 3. This chain's CDR3 is CASSPGGYEAFF. CDR3 nucleotides: TGTGCCAGCAGCCCAGGGGGCTATGAAGCTTTCTTT.

This clone is a singleton in its sample. The chain combines TRBV30 with TRBJ2-5; 11 positions match TRBD1. This CDR3 has 15 residues. Germline CDR1 is GTSNPN and CDR2 is SVGIG (reference sequence). The J segment lost 3 bases and the V segment lost 2 bases, leaving 5 bases of the junction unmatched. The CDR3 coding sequence is TGTGCCTGGAGTTTATTGGGACAGGGGGAAGAGACCCAGTACTTC. Protein: CAWSLLGQGEETQYF.